This TCR beta chain came from a study of CD8+CD57+ T cells in acquired aplastic anemia listed by TCRdb under 2018. Describing the broader study: DNA extracted from sorted CD4+ and CD8+ cells had a mean of roughly 3.4 ug, with a range of about 0.18 to 27.4 ug. CD8+CD57+ expansion was defined as a frequency above the mean frequency observed in healthy subjects. What the study reported, not specific to this receptor: No significant difference in CD8+ Simpson's diversity was found between patients and healthy controls (P=0.060). Roughly 30 CD8+ CDR3 sequences were found to be shared between patients and controls, but these sequences appeared to be highly expressed in patients and within the immunodominant clones of the patients.

Expansion of CD8+CD57+ cells had been shown by flow cytometry in the patients chosen for sequencing. Every patient had a diagnosis of severe acquired aplastic anemia based on International Study of Aplastic Anemia and Agranulocytosis and Camitta criteria. No patient had received any therapy when blood was sampled. The study deep-sequenced TCR repertoires of sorted CD4+ and CD8+ blood T cells from severe aplastic anemia patients and healthy subjects. Patients were enrolled under clinicaltrials.gov protocols 00001620, 01623167, 00001397, 00071045, 00081523 and 00961064 in the USA. Ficoll-Paque density gradient centrifugation was used to isolate peripheral blood mononuclear cells. Before DNA was extracted, CD4+ and CD8+ T cells were sorted using either FACS or magnetic beads. Of note for this clonotype: Its antigen is currently not known. Per-base quality was not reported, and no clone a single base away is much larger than it.

From the cysteine through the phenylalanine, the CDR3 covers 14 amino acids. Of the read, only the CDR3 DNA is kept; its 42 bases are in frame from base 1. CDR1 and CDR2 are drawn from the germline V gene (reference sequence): WNHNN, SYGVQD. V sheds 7 bases and J sheds 1 base, leaving 13 bases between their ends. Genomic DNA was used as template for profiling of TCR beta VDJ combinations and CDR3 sequences. An Illumina HiSeq 2000 was the platform used for TCR repertoire sequencing. Under the source paper's analysis protocol: TRBV/TRBJ rearrangement plots, CDR3 size and DJ length profiles, and Simpson's diversity index were used to assess repertoires. Whichever DNA sequence was most abundant in the deep sequencing data was defined as the immunodominant clone. CDR3 amino acid sequences were screened for sharing across subjects and were compared with published repertoires and the VDJdb database. TCRdb ran its own pipeline on the public reads, namely fastp trimming at Q25 and MiXCR clone calling, and kept in-frame beta chains. One record per CDR3 amino acid sequence lists the most common genes and DNA. The V and J calls were not made by the authors but by TCRdb's processing. Counted in this sample were 200,000 to 300,000 distinct CDR3 sequences; approximately 45% of them appeared once. The top ten constitute approximately 7.8% of the sample.

This clonotype originated in a human donor with aplastic anemia. The chain couples TRBV10-1 to TRBJ2-5, with a tentative D call of TRBD1 or TRBD2, each matching 6 bases. Specimen: sorted CD4+, CD8+, or CD8+CD57+ T cells (not recorded which) from PBMCs. The bases are TGCGCCAGCAAGGTACGGGGGCGCCAAGAGACCCAGTACTTC. Translated, this gives CASKVRGRQETQYF.